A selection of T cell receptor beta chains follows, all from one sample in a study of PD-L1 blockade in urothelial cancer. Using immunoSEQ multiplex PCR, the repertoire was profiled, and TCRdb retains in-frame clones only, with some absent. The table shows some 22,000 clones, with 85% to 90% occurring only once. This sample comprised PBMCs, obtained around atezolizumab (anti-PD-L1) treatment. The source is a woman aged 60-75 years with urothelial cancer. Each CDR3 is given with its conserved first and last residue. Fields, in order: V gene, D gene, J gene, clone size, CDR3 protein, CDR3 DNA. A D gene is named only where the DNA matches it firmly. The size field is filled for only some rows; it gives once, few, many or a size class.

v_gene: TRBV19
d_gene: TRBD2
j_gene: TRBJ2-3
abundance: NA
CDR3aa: CASSIVSGRASTDTQYF
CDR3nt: TGTGCCAGTAGTATTGTTAGCGGGAGAGCTAGCACAGATACGCAGTATTTT

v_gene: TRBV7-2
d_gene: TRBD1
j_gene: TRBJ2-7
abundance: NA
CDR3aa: CASSYRQGADEQYF
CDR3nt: TGTGCCAGCAGCTACCGACAGGGGGCTGACGAGCAGTACTTC

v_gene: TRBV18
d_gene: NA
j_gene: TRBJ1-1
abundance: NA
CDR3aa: CASSPTNGVDTEAFF
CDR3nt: TGTGCCAGCTCACCTACAAATGGAGTAGACACTGAAGCTTTCTTT

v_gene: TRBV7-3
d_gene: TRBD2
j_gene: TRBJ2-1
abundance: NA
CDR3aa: CASSLGGGSIYNEQFF
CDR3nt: TGTGCCAGCAGCCTCGGCGGCGGGAGCATATACAATGAGCAGTTCTTC

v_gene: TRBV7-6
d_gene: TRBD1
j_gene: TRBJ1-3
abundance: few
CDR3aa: CASSGDRVDTIYF
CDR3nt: TGTGCCAGCAGCGGAGACAGGGTAGACACCATATATTTT

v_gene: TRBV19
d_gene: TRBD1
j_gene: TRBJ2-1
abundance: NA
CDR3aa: CASSILTGKDEQFF
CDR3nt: TGTGCCAGTAGTATTTTGACAGGGAAAGATGAGCAGTTCTTC

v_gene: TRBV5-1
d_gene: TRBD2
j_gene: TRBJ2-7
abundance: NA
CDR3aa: CASSPTGTSAEQYF
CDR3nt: TGCGCCAGCAGCCCAACCGGGACTAGCGCCGAGCAGTACTTC

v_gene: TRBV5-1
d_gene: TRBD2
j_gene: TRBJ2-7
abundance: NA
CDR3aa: CASSFSGVMNEQYF
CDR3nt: TGCGCCAGCAGTTTTAGCGGGGTGATGAACGAGCAGTACTTC

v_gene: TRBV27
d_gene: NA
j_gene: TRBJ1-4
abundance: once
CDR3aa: CASSPRDTGEKLFF
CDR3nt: TGCGCCAGCAGTCCGAGGGACACAGGGGAAAAACTGTTTTTT

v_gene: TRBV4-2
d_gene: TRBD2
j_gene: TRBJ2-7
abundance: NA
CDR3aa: CASSQFASGYEQYF
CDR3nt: TGTGCCAGCAGCCAATTTGCTAGCGGCTACGAGCAGTACTTC

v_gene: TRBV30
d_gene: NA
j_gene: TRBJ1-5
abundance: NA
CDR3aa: CAYRDEFSPNQPQHF
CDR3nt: TGTGCCTACAGGGACGAATTTAGCCCCAATCAGCCCCAGCATTTT

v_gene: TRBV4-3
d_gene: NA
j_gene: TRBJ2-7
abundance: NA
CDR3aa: CASSRETGPYEQYF
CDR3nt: TGCGCCAGCAGCCGAGAGACAGGCCCCTACGAGCAGTACTTC

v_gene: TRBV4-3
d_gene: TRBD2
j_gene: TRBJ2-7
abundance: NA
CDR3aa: CASSQGREGPYEQYF
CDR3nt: TGCGCCAGCAGCCAAGGGCGGGAGGGCCCCTACGAGCAGTACTTC

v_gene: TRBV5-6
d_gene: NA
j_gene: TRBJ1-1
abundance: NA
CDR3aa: CASSLIRGGTEAFF
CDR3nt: TGTGCCAGCAGCTTGATCAGGGGCGGCACTGAAGCTTTCTTT

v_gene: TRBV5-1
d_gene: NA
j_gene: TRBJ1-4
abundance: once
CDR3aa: CASSLGWPSGNEKLFF
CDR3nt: TGCGCCAGCAGCTTGGGATGGCCATCGGGGAACGAAAAACTGTTTTTT

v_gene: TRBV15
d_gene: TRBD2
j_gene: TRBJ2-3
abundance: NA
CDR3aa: CATSREMAGDTDTQYF
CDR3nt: TGTGCCACCAGCAGAGAGATGGCGGGAGATACAGATACGCAGTATTTT

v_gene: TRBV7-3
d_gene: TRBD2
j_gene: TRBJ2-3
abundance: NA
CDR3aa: CASSLGGTSGSTQYF
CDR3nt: TGTGCCAGCAGCTTAGGAGGGACTAGCGGGAGTACGCAGTATTTT

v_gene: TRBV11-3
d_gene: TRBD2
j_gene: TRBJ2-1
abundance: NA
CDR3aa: CASSSTPGLAVNEQFF
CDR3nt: TGTGCCAGCAGTTCAACTCCGGGACTAGCGGTTAATGAGCAGTTCTTC

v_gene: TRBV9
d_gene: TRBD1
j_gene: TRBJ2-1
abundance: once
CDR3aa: CASRRGQGPYNEQFF
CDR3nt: TGTGCCAGCCGAAGGGGACAGGGACCCTACAATGAGCAGTTCTTC

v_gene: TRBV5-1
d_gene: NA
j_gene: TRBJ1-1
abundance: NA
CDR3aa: CASSLTGEGNTEAFF
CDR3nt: TGCGCCAGCAGCTTGACCGGGGAGGGGAACACTGAAGCTTTCTTT

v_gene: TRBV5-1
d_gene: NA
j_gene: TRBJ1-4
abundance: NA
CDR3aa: CASSASGGHEKLFF
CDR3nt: TGCGCCAGCAGCGCGAGTGGCGGTCATGAAAAACTGTTTTTT

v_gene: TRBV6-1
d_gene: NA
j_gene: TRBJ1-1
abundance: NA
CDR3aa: CASSLTGSINTEAFF
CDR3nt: TGTGCCAGCAGTCTAACCGGGTCCATAAACACTGAAGCTTTCTTT

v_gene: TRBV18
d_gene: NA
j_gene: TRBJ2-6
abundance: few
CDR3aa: CASSELGRGSGANVLTF
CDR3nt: TGTGCCAGCTCAGAGCTCGGACGGGGCTCTGGGGCCAACGTCCTGACTTTC

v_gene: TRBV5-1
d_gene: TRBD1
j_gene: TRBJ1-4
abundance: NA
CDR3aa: CASSSGTGREKLFF
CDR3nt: TGCGCCAGCAGCTCCGGGACAGGGAGGGAAAAACTGTTTTTT

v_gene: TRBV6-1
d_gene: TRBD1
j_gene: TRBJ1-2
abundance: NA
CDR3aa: CASSDLGGTGSNYGYTF
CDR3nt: TGTGCCAGCAGTGATTTGGGTGGGACAGGGTCTAACTATGGCTACACCTTC

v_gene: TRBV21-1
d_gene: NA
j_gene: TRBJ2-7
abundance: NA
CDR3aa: CASSSRDCSYEQYF
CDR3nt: TGTGCCAGCAGCTCCCGGGACTGCTCCTACGAGCAGTACTTC

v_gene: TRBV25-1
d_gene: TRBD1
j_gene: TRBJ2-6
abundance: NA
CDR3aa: CASSERGTGVSGANVLTF
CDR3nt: TGTGCCAGCAGTGAGAGGGGGACAGGAGTCTCTGGGGCCAACGTCCTGACTTTC

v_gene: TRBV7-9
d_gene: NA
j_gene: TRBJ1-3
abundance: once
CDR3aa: CASSLVGRLGGSGNTIYF
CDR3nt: TGTGCCAGCAGCTTAGTCGGCCGGTTGGGGGGGTCTGGAAACACCATATATTTT

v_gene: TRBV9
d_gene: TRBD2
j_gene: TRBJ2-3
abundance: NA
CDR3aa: CASTSGISTDTQYF
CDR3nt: TGTGCCAGTACTAGCGGTATTAGCACAGATACGCAGTATTTT

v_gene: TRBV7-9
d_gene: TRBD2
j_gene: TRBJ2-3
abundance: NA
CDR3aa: CASSLGLAGDTDTQYF
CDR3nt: TGTGCCAGCAGCTTAGGACTAGCGGGGGACACAGATACGCAGTATTTT

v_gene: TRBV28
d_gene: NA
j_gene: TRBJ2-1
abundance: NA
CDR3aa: CASSFGFVRGEQFF
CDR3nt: TGTGCCAGCAGTTTCGGATTCGTCAGGGGTGAGCAGTTCTTC

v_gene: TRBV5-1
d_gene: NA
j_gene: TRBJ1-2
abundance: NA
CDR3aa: CASSLGQSYGYTF
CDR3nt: TGCGCCAGCAGCTTGGGACAAAGCTATGGCTACACCTTC

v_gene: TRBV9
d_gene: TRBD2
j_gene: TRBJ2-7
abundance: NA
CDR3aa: CASSSGGTSVYEQYF
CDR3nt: TGTGCCAGCAGCTCTGGGGGGACTAGCGTCTACGAGCAGTACTTC

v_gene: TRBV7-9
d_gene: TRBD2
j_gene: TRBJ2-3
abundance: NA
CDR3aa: CASSRSGRAGSRDTQYF
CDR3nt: TGTGCCAGCAGCCGTAGCGGGAGGGCCGGATCAAGAGATACGCAGTATTTT

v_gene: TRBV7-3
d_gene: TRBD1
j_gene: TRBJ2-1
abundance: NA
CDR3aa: CASSLGTGVTYNEQFF
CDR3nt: TGTGCCAGCAGCTTAGGTACAGGGGTAACCTACAATGAGCAGTTCTTC

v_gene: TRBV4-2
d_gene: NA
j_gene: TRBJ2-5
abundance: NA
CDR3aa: CASSQDPARFETQYF
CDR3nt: TGTGCCAGCAGCCAAGATCCCGCTAGGTTTGAGACCCAGTACTTC

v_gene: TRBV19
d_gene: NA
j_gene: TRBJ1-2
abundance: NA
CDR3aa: CASGARANYGYTF
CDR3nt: TGTGCCAGTGGGGCGAGAGCTAACTATGGCTACACCTTC

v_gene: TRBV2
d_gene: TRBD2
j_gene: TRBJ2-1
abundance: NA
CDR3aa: CASKFRAGVMNEQFF
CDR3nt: TGTGCCAGCAAGTTTCGGGCGGGAGTGATGAATGAGCAGTTCTTC

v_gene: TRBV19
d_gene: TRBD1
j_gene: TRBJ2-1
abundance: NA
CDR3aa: CASGQGAGNEQFF
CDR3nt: TGTGCCAGTGGACAGGGGGCGGGCAATGAGCAGTTCTTC

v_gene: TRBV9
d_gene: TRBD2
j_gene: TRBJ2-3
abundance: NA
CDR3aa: CASSVPTSGSTDTQYF
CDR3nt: TGTGCCAGCAGCGTCCCCACTAGCGGGAGCACAGATACGCAGTATTTT

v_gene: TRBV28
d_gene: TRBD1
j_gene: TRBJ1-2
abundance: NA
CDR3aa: CASSLGTAYGYTF
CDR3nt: TGTGCCAGCAGTCTCGGGACAGCGTATGGCTACACCTTC

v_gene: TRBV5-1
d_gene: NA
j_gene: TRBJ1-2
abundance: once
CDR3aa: CATSVGDYGYTF
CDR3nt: TGCGCCACCTCGGTTGGAGATTATGGCTACACCTTC

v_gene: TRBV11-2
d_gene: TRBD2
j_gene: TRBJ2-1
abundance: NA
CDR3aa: CASSSLAGGANEQFF
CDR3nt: TGTGCCAGCAGCTCGCTAGCGGGAGGAGCGAATGAGCAGTTCTTC

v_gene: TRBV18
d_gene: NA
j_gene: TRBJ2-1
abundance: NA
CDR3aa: CASSPDQAQEQFF
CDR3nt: TGTGCCAGCTCACCAGACCAGGCGCAAGAGCAGTTCTTC

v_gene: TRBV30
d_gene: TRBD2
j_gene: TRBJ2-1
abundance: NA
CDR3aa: CAWKSSGRVEQFF
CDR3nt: TGTGCCTGGAAGTCTAGCGGGAGGGTTGAGCAGTTCTTC

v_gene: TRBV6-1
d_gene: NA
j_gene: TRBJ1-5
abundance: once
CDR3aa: CASSEGTESLWYQPQHF
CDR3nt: TGTGCCAGCAGTGAAGGGACAGAGAGTTTGTGGTATCAGCCCCAGCATTTT